This TCR beta chain was captured by sequencing in a study of siplizumab effects on memory and regulatory T cells. Overall study findings and caveats: No more than a minor fraction of alloreactive clones could be traced back to unstimulated subsets. No assignable naive or memory phenotype existed for roughly 80-97% of proliferating CD4+ or CD8+ clones. Researchers did not confirm the suppressive function of proliferating Tregs from siplizumab cultures.

As for this clone: Its antigen remains unknown.

TCRdb's copy holds only in-frame clones and misses some; the assay was immunoSEQ multiplex PCR. The data hold roughly 93,000 clones, with about 95% observed a single time. V dropped 1 base and J dropped 4 bases, with 12 bases sitting between them. CDR1 and CDR2 (germline): SGHKS, YYEKEE (reference sequence). CDR3 length equals 15 residues. The V call is TRBV5-5, the J call TRBJ2-1, with TRBD2 as a possible D gene (5 bases). Sequenced: non-Treg CD4+ T cells sorted from blood. The receptor was derived from a human donor in good health. CDR3 sequence: CASSLSLAIYNEQFF. Written as DNA, the CDR3 is TGTGCCAGCAGCTTGTCCCTAGCTATTTACAATGAGCAGTTCTTC.